Detailed here is one TCR beta chain. What it binds is unknown. The sample originates from a study of a mutant IDH1 vaccine in newly diagnosed glioma. Study-level information: The treated group averaged about 41 years old and was about 60% male, 37.5% female. Patients had received radiotherapy, temozolomide, or both previously, most receiving both. Study-wide findings and caveats: Among patients, about 94% showed immune responses induced by the vaccine.

The ends were cut back, 4 bases at V and 2 bases at J, with 14 bases in the middle. The germline V gene encodes CDR1 SNHLY and CDR2 FYNNEI. CDR3 length: 16 residues. Generated by immunoSEQ multiplex PCR, the TCRdb table keeps only in-frame clones and is missing some. The sample has tens of thousands of clones; roughly 82% are singletons. Time point described: week 23, last vaccination. Vaccination used 300 ug of mutant IDH1 20-mer peptide per dose, with topical imiquimod. The material was PBMCs, obtained from a glioma patient whose treatment included an IDH1 peptide vaccine. The sequence derives from a man aged 25 to 40 with glioma. This rearrangement joins TRBV2 to TRBJ2-2; D possibly corresponds to TRBD2 (5 bases). The CDR3 DNA is TGTGCCAGCAGTGTAGGGCGGGCAAGAAACACCGGGGAGCTGTTTTTT. Protein sequence: CASSVGRARNTGELFF. Full variable domain (missing parts from reference TRBV2 and TRBJ2-2): EPEVTQTPSHQVTQMGQEVILRCVPISNHLYFYWYRQILGQKVEFLVSFYNNEISEKSEIFDDQFSVERPDGSNFTLKIRSTKLEDSAMYFCASSVGRARNTGELFFGEGSRLTVL.